This T cell receptor (beta chain) was sequenced during a study of blood T cell repertoires in COVID-19. Looking at the study overall: Acute and convalescent COVID-19 samples came from the United States, Italy and Spain.

With 5 bases clipped from V and 5 bases from J, the junction kept 2 bases outside the gene matches. Germline CDR1 and CDR2: MDHEN and SYDVKM. CDR3 length: 14 residues. Clones were read by immunoSEQ multiplex PCR, and TCRdb kept only the in-frame ones, dropping some. The sample has about 59,000 clones, roughly 85% seen once; the top ten hold over 3%. The TCR originated in a man aged 55 to 70 with acute or convalescent COVID-19. Sequencing used peripheral blood. The genes are TRBV28 and TRBJ1-4; 10 bases agree with TRBD1. The CDR3 spells CASSRTGGNEKLFF. CDR3 sequence (DNA): TGTGCCAGCAGTAGGACAGGGGGAAATGAAAAACTGTTTTTT.